What follows are 29 T cell receptor beta chains derived from one specimen sequenced in a study of blood T cell repertoires in COVID-19. TCRdb keeps only in-frame clones here, not all; method: immunoSEQ multiplex PCR. The data hold roughly 240,000 clones, with approximately 87% observed a single time. The sequenced sample consisted of peripheral blood. Receptor source: a man in his fifties or sixties who had recovered from COVID-19.

The CDR3 loop is CASSGDRGPYEQYF. The CDR3 DNA follows: TGTGCCAGCAGTGGGGACAGGGGCCCCTACGAGCAGTACTTC. This rearrangement joins TRBV2 to TRBJ2-7, with 10 positions matching TRBD1. CDR3 length: 14 amino acids. With V trimmed by 4 bases and J by 2 bases, 2 bases remained unmatched. Germline CDR1 reads SNHLY; CDR2 reads FYNNEI.

J is TRBJ2-5 and V is TRBV25-1, with 8 bases that match TRBD2. J lost 3 bases, V lost 2 bases, and 14 bases had no gene match. The CDR3 loop spans 18 amino acids. From germline, CDR1 is MGHDK and CDR2 SYGVNS. CDR3 residues: CASSEPPWGRGEKETQYF. The CDR3 DNA reads TGTGCCAGCAGTGAACCCCCGTGGGGGCGGGGGGAAAAAGAGACCCAGTACTTC. Combining the CDR3 with reference TRBV25-1 and TRBJ2-5 gives the whole variable domain EADIYQTPRYLVIGTGKKITLECSQTMGHDKMYWYQQDPGMELHLIHYSYGVNSTEKGDLSSESTVSRIRTEHFPLTLESARPSHTSQYLCASSEPPWGRGEKETQYFGPGTRLLVL.

This clone appeared a few times. The chain uses TRBV9 and TRBJ1-6; 8 bases map to TRBD1. Germline values: CDR1 SGDLS, CDR2 YYNGEE. The CDR3 spans 14 residues. With 4 bases clipped from V and 7 bases from J, the junction kept 4 bases outside the gene matches. The CDR3 DNA sequence: TGTGCCAGCAGCTCTAGGACAGGGAATTCACCCCTCCACTTT. Translation: CASSSRTGNSPLHF.

The chain has TRBV2 and TRBJ2-7; the D gene is possibly TRBD1 (6 bases). The CDR3 loop spans 15 amino acids. Trimming removed 9 bases from V and 0 bases from J, with 18 bases in between. Germline V gives CDR1 SNHLY, CDR2 FYNNEI. In DNA form, the CDR3 reads TGTGCCAGTATACTCCAGGGGTCCCCCTCCTACGAGCAGTACTTC. Its protein is CASILQGSPSYEQYF.

The chain has TRBV4-1 and TRBJ2-2; the match to TRBD2 covers 13 bases. Germline CDR1 reads MGHRA; CDR2 reads YSYEKL. CDR3 length: 20 amino acids. Trimming at V came to 1 base and at J to 2 bases, leaving 10 bases not matched to a gene. The CDR3 here is CASSQATGLAGPSNTGELFF. CDR3 nucleotides: TGCGCCAGCAGCCAAGCCACGGGACTAGCGGGGCCATCTAACACCGGGGAGCTGTTTTTT.

The J gene is TRBJ2-2, the V gene TRBV4-2, with 10 bases that match TRBD2. Germline V gene lookup returns CDR1 LGHNA and CDR2 YNFKEQ. V shed 4 bases, J shed 4 bases, and the junction held 9 bases outside the gene matches. The CDR3 is made up of 17 amino acids. Here the CDR3 reads CASSPERGGSITGELFF. For the CDR3, the DNA is TGTGCCAGCAGCCCAGAGCGGGGGGGGTCGATCACCGGGGAGCTGTTTTTT.

The gene calls are TRBV11-2 and TRBJ2-2; 8 bases agree with TRBD1. CDR1 and CDR2 from the germline V gene are SGHAT and FQNNGV. This CDR3 spans 16 amino acids. Trimming took 5 bases from V and 2 from J; bases not matched to a gene: 7. The CDR3 reads CASSHTRGRNTGELFF. The CDR3 nucleotides read TGTGCCAGCAGCCATACCAGGGGGCGTAACACCGGGGAGCTGTTTTTT.

CDR3 sequence (DNA): TGTGCCAGCAGCCAACCTCGGGGGGCCCTCCACTTT. Protein: CASSQPRGALHF. The V call is TRBV7-3, the J call TRBJ1-6, with D perhaps matching TRBD1 (5 bases). The V end lost 5 bases, the J end lost 14 bases, and 13 bases lay between the germline ends. CDR1 and CDR2 (germline): SGHTA, FQGTGA. CDR3 length: 12 amino acids.

The chain has TRBV7-6 and TRBJ2-7, with D hard to call. CDR3 length: 15 amino acids. The V gene lost 1 base and the J gene lost 0 bases, with 10 bases spanning the gap. Germline CDR1 and CDR2: SGHVS and FNYEAQ. The CDR3 loop is CASSLDSLSSYEQYF. The CDR3, as DNA: TGTGCCAGCAGCTTAGACAGCCTAAGCTCCTACGAGCAGTACTTC.

The V and J genes are TRBV15 and TRBJ2-1; 7 bases are shared with TRBD2. The CDR3 length is 14 residues. The germline CDR1 and CDR2 sequences are LNHNV and YYDKDF (reference sequence). V shed 0 bases, J shed 13 bases, and the junction held 9 bases outside the gene matches. CDR3 in DNA: TGTGCCACCAGCAGAGAGGCTAGCGGTTCAACTCAGTTCTTC. Translating it yields CATSREASGSTQFF. The variable domain in full, with the rest retrieved from reference TRBV15 and TRBJ2-1, is DAMVIQNPRYQVTQFGKPVTLSCSQTLNHNVMYWYQQKSSQAPKLLFHYYDKDFNNEADTPDNFQSRRPNTSFCFLDIRSPGLGDTAMYLCATSREASGSTQFFGPGTRLTVL.

Worth noting for this clone: This same CDR3 is encoded by further DNA sequences in the sample. The gene calls are TRBV19 and TRBJ2-1, with TRBD2 matching over 7 bases. This CDR3 is 15 amino acids long. CDR1 and CDR2 (germline): LNHDA, SQIVND (reference sequence). The V gene end was trimmed by 3 bases and the J gene end by 0 bases; junction bases not matched to a gene: 2. The CDR3 loop reads CASSITGGSYNEQFF. In DNA form, the CDR3 reads TGTGCCAGTAGTATTACGGGGGGCTCCTACAATGAGCAGTTCTTC.

The rearrangement links TRBV7-9 to TRBJ1-2, with no clear D. Trimming stripped 1 base from V and 3 bases from J, with 6 bases between. Germline V lookup: CDR1 SEHNR, CDR2 FQNEAQ (reference sequence). The CDR3 covers 13 residues. CDR3 sequence reads: CASSLEPDYGYTF. CDR3 nucleotide sequence: TGTGCCAGCAGCTTAGAGCCCGACTATGGCTACACCTTC.

This chain connects TRBV6-5 to TRBJ1-4, with D possibly TRBD1 on 5 matching bases. The CDR3 is 14 residues long. V lost 5 bases and J 7 bases, leaving 14 bases between the germline ends. Germline lookup yields CDR1 MNHEY and CDR2 SVGAGI. CDR3 bases: TGTGCCAGCAGTCAAACTCGGGGGGGTGAAAAACTGTTTTTT. Its translation is CASSQTRGGEKLFF.

This chain links TRBV27 with TRBJ2-4; 13 positions agree with TRBD2. From germline, CDR1 is MNHEY and CDR2 SMNVEV (reference sequence). Trimming removed 5 bases from V and 3 bases from J; junction bases left unmatched: 16. The CDR3 consists of 20 residues. The CDR3 bases are TGTGCCAGCAGTGCAGCCCTCGGGACTAGCGGGATAGGGGTCAAAAACATTCAGTACTTC. Translation: CASSAALGTSGIGVKNIQYF.

This chain uses TRBV19 with TRBJ2-1, with D maybe TRBD2 (7 bases). This CDR3 has 15 amino acids. Germline CDR1 and CDR2: LNHDA and SQIVND (reference sequence). With 2 bases removed from V and 6 bases from J, the gap between germline ends came to 14 bases. CDR3 nucleotides: TGTGCCAGTAGTATATTACAGGGAGGGATCAATGAGCAGTTCTTC. Residues: CASSILQGGINEQFF. The full variable domain, in which reference TRBV19 and TRBJ2-1 provide the parts outside the CDR3, is DGGITQSPKYLFRKEGQNVTLSCEQNLNHDAMYWYRQDPGQGLRLIYYSQIVNDFQKGDIAEGYSVSREKKESFPLTVTSAQKNPTAFYLCASSILQGGINEQFFGPGTRLTVL.

This clone appeared a single time. The chain carries TRBV27 and TRBJ2-3; 10 bases map to TRBD1. Unmatched junction bases numbered 11, after V lost 5 bases and J lost 3 bases. Germline loops: CDR1 MNHEY, CDR2 SMNVEV (reference sequence). The CDR3 is 17 residues long. CDR3 sequence reads: CASSRWTGTGETDTQYF. As DNA, the CDR3 is TGTGCCAGCAGTCGGTGGACCGGGACAGGGGAGACAGATACGCAGTATTTT.

This chain joins TRBV5-5 and TRBJ2-7; a possible D gene is TRBD1 (5 bases). The V and J ends lost 4 bases and 2 bases respectively, with 16 bases between them. The CDR3 is 15 residues long. Germline-derived CDR1 and CDR2 are SGHKS and YYEKEE (reference sequence). The CDR3 DNA is TGTGCCAGCAGCCCCGCAGGGATCTCAACCTACGAGCAGTACTTC. Translated, it gives CASSPAGISTYEQYF.

The rearrangement joins TRBV12-3 or TRBV12-4 to TRBJ1-5; D possibly corresponds to TRBD1 (5 bases). There are 13 residues in the CDR3. Trimming took off 7 bases at V and 7 bases at J, with 14 bases between the two ends. The CDR3 sequence is CASTRQGYQPQHF. In DNA, the CDR3 is TGTGCCAGCACCCGGCAGGGATACCAGCCCCAGCATTTT.

The V gene is TRBV12-3 or TRBV12-4, the J gene TRBJ1-1, with D possibly being TRBD1 (6 bases). V was trimmed by 5 bases and J by 7 bases, leaving 14 bases between them. The CDR3 totals 13 residues. The CDR3, as DNA: TGTGCCAGCAGTCTTGACAGGCGTTATGAAGCTTTCTTT. Amino acid sequence: CASSLDRRYEAFF.

As DNA, the CDR3 is TGTGCCAGCAGCCTGAAATTTAGCGGGGGCACAGATACGCAGTATTTT. Protein sequence: CASSLKFSGGTDTQYF. The V gene is TRBV5-6, the J gene TRBJ2-3; TRBD2 aligns across 8 bases. The CDR3 totals 16 residues. V shed 4 bases and J 1 base; nucleotides not matched to a gene: 8. Germline assignment: CDR1 SGHDT and CDR2 YYEEEE.

The chain uses TRBV6-5 and TRBJ2-7, with D possibly being TRBD1 (6 bases). The germline V and J ends were trimmed by 2 bases and 2 bases, with 10 bases remaining between them. In germline, CDR1 is MNHEY, CDR2 SVGAGI. CDR3 size: 14 residues. CDR3 DNA sequence: TGTGCCAGCAGTTACCGGGACAAGACCTACGAGCAGTACTTC. Amino acid sequence: CASSYRDKTYEQYF.

This clone came up once. This chain uses TRBV18 with TRBJ1-1; 7 positions match TRBD1. The CDR3 loop spans 14 amino acids. V lost 6 bases to trimming and J lost 7 bases; unmatched junction nucleotides: 11. CDR1 KGHSH and CDR2 LQKENI come from the germline V gene. The CDR3 protein is CASSRGTAAGEAFF. The CDR3 coding sequence is TGTGCCAGCTCTCGCGGGACAGCCGCGGGTGAAGCTTTCTTT.

V and J are TRBV6-2 or TRBV6-3 and TRBJ2-5, with 9 bases that match TRBD2. CDR1 is MNHEY, CDR2 SVGEGT, per germline. V lost 3 bases to trimming and J lost 0 bases; unmatched junction nucleotides: 5. This CDR3 contains 16 residues. CDR3 bases: TGTGCCAGCAGTTATGGTAGCGGGGGAAACCAAGAGACCCAGTACTTC. It is translated as CASSYGSGGNQETQYF.

The chain uses TRBV28 and TRBJ1-1; D remains ambiguous. The CDR3 contains 13 residues. The germline CDR1 and CDR2 sequences are MDHEN and SYDVKM. V dropped 6 bases and J dropped 4 bases, with 12 bases sitting between them. The CDR3: CASSLKKSTEAFF. The CDR3, as DNA: TGTGCCAGCAGCCTGAAGAAGAGCACTGAAGCTTTCTTT.

The rearrangement links TRBV27 to TRBJ2-7, with D perhaps TRBD2 (5 bases). The CDR3 extends over 14 amino acids. V was pared by 5 bases and J by 0 bases, with 11 bases between. From germline, CDR1 is MNHEY and CDR2 SMNVEV (reference sequence). The CDR3 here is CASSPFSVSYEQYF. CDR3 nucleotides: TGTGCCAGCAGTCCGTTTAGCGTCTCCTACGAGCAGTACTTC.

V usage is TRBV5-5 and J usage is TRBJ1-6, with 8 nucleotides matching TRBD1. Per germline, CDR1 SGHKS and CDR2 YYEKEE (reference sequence). The CDR3 extends over 15 amino acids. V trimming: 7 bases; J trimming: 2 bases; junction bases outside the gene matches: 5. CDR3 loop: CASGRQGTYNSPLHF. The CDR3 DNA reads as TGTGCCAGCGGACGACAGGGGACCTATAATTCACCCCTCCACTTT.

This chain uses TRBV25-1 with TRBJ2-3; D might be TRBD1 (5 bases). The V end lost 5 bases, the J end lost 3 bases, and 12 bases lay between the germline ends. The CDR3 length is 14 residues. CDR1 is MGHDK and CDR2 is SYGVNS in the germline V gene. CDR3 loop: CASSNQGGTDTQYF. CDR3 sequence (DNA): TGTGCCAGCAGTAACCAGGGTGGGACAGATACGCAGTATTTT.

CDR3 residues: CASSSSTGPGAEAFF. The CDR3 DNA is TGTGCCAGCAGCTCATCGACAGGGCCTGGGGCTGAAGCTTTCTTT. The chain joins TRBV7-2 to TRBJ1-1, with TRBD1 matching over 7 bases. V lost 4 bases to trimming and J lost 6 bases; unmatched junction nucleotides: 11. The CDR3 sequence is 15 residues long. The germline gives CDR1 SGHTA, CDR2 FQGNSA.

The CDR3 bases are TGTGCCAGCAGCTTAGTAGGACAGGCGCTCTCTGGGGCCAACGTCCTGACTTTC. The encoded protein is CASSLVGQALSGANVLTF. The gene calls are TRBV13 and TRBJ2-6, with 7 bases aligning to TRBD1. This CDR3 has 18 amino acids. In germline, CDR1 is PRHDT, CDR2 FYEKMQ (reference sequence). V was clipped by 1 base and J by 0 bases; unmatched bases: 6.